The 22 T cell receptor beta chains reported below all come from one sample, sequenced in a study of blood T cell repertoires in COVID-19. Sequenced by immunoSEQ multiplex PCR; TCRdb stores in-frame clones only, minus some. The sample carries about 140,000 clones, roughly four fifths recorded once. Sequencing was carried out using peripheral blood. The receptors stem from a human donor in a cohort sampled during active COVID-19.

This clone has only one observation. The rearrangement links TRBV20-1 to TRBJ1-2; TRBD1 is a possible D gene (5 bases). This CDR3 spans 11 amino acids. Germline assignment: CDR1 DFQATT and CDR2 SNEGSKA (reference sequence). V shed 4 bases and J shed 7 bases, with 10 bases lying between them. The DNA of the CDR3 is TGCAGTGCTATTAGACAGTCTGGCTACACCTTC. Its protein is CSAIRQSGYTF.

This clone showed up many times. The chain carries TRBV3-1 (or the pseudogene TRBV3-2) and TRBJ2-7, with no clear D. There are 12 residues in the CDR3. Germline V lookup: CDR1 LGHDT, CDR2 YNNKEL (reference sequence). Trimming took off 4 bases at V and 3 bases at J, with 7 bases between the two ends. The CDR3 DNA reads as TGTGCCAGCAGCCTAATTAGCTACGAGCAGTACTTC. This translates into CASSLISYEQYF.

This chain uses TRBV20-1 with TRBJ2-1, with TRBD2 matching 10 bases. Germline V gene data show CDR1 as DFQATT and CDR2 as SNEGSKA (reference sequence). Trimming at V came to 3 bases and at J to 0 bases, leaving 8 bases not matched to a gene. This CDR3 region has 17 residues. The CDR3 spells CSASEGTSASSYNEQFF. In nucleotides, the CDR3 is TGCAGTGCTAGTGAGGGGACTAGCGCGAGCTCCTACAATGAGCAGTTCTTC.

The chain carries TRBV29-1 and TRBJ1-4, with D tentatively TRBD1 (5 bases). Trimming left V 5 bases short and J 7 bases short, with 20 bases between. Germline loops: CDR1 SQVTM, CDR2 ANQGSEA. This CDR3 comprises 15 residues. CDR3 sequence (DNA): TGCAGCGTTCAGGGAAATTGGGCCGGGGGTGAAAAACTGTTTTTT. Translating gives CSVQGNWAGGEKLFF.

The chain uses TRBV5-1 and TRBJ1-4; 9 bases match TRBD1. From germline, CDR1 is SGHRS and CDR2 YFSETQ. The V segment lost 0 bases and the J segment 4 bases; nucleotides outside the gene matches: 10. This CDR3 has 18 amino acids. The chain's CDR3 is CASSLAGDRGAGNEKLFF. DNA for the CDR3: TGCGCCAGCAGCTTGGCCGGTGACAGGGGGGCCGGTAATGAAAAACTGTTTTTT.

The chain combines TRBV6-4 with TRBJ2-7; a weak D match, TRBD2 (5 bases). Trimming shortened V by 2 bases and J by 4 bases, and 9 bases separated the two germline ends. The germline V gene encodes CDR1 MRHNA and CDR2 SNTAGT. The CDR3 sequence is 13 residues long. CDR3 amino acids: CASSDDGKYEQYF. Here the CDR3 DNA reads TGTGCCAGCAGTGACGACGGGAAGTACGAGCAGTACTTC.

The chain carries TRBV27 and TRBJ1-6, with TRBD1 matching 8 bases. The V gene end was trimmed by 4 bases and the J gene end by 4 bases; junction bases not matched to a gene: 3. Germline lookup yields CDR1 MNHEY and CDR2 SMNVEV (reference sequence). The CDR3 sequence is 15 residues long. Here the CDR3 reads CASSWTGPYNSPLHF. The CDR3 DNA sequence: TGTGCCAGCAGTTGGACAGGGCCGTATAATTCACCCCTCCACTTT.

This chain uses TRBV19 with TRBJ1-4; no clear D. Deletions cut 4 bases from V and 3 bases from J, with 9 bases between. This CDR3 is built from 14 residues. The germline V gene encodes CDR1 LNHDA and CDR2 SQIVND (reference sequence). The CDR3, as DNA: TGTGCCAGTAGTACCTTCTCGGCTAATGAAAAACTGTTTTTT. Translation: CASSTFSANEKLFF. Looking up the rest from reference TRBV19 and TRBJ1-4 gives the full variable domain: DGGITQSPKYLFRKEGQNVTLSCEQNLNHDAMYWYRQDPGQGLRLIYYSQIVNDFQKGDIAEGYSVSREKKESFPLTVTSAQKNPTAFYLCASSTFSANEKLFFGSGTQLSVL.

This chain links TRBV27 with TRBJ1-5, with a possible D match to TRBD1 (5 bases). There are 14 residues in the CDR3. The germline V and J ends were trimmed by 3 bases and 3 bases, with 9 bases remaining between them. CDR1 and CDR2 from the germline V gene are MNHEY and SMNVEV (reference sequence). CDR3 sequence: CASSFGGDNQPQHF. CDR3 DNA: TGTGCCAGCAGTTTTGGGGGGGACAATCAGCCCCAGCATTTT.

The chain joins TRBV13 to TRBJ1-2; D remains unclear. Trimming left V 2 bases short and J 3 bases short, with 7 bases between. Germline CDR1 PRHDT, CDR2 FYEKMQ (reference sequence). The length of the CDR3 is 13 residues. The CDR3 spells CASSLNGDYGYTF. CDR3 DNA: TGTGCCAGCAGCTTAAACGGGGACTATGGCTACACCTTC.

V gene TRBV6-8 combines with J gene TRBJ2-1; the match to TRBD2 covers 12 bases. CDR3 length equals 14 residues. Germline-derived CDR1 and CDR2 are MNHGY and SAAAGT. The J segment lost 9 bases and the V segment lost 6 bases, leaving 6 bases of the junction unmatched. CDR3: CASSPSGRAGEQFF. CDR3 DNA: TGTGCCAGCAGCCCTAGCGGGAGGGCGGGTGAGCAGTTCTTC.

As to this clone: The DNA is omitted, as the CDR3 cannot be located on it reliably, and the CDR3 follows TCRdb's listing. V gene TRBV21-1 combines with J gene TRBJ2-6; TRBD1 reflects the table's D call only, with no check against the DNA. TRBV21-1 is marked as a pseudogene. From its first to its last residue, the CDR3 has 18 amino acids. The CDR3 sequence: CASSKVGTGTSGANVLTF.

This clone was seen more than once but under ten times. This chain uses TRBV19 with TRBJ1-5; D not certain. The CDR3 consists of 13 residues. Germline CDR1 is LNHDA and CDR2 is SQIVND (reference sequence). Trimming shortened V by 7 bases and J by 3 bases, and 10 bases separated the two germline ends. For the CDR3, the DNA is TGTGCCAGTAATGAGAACTACAATCAGCCCCAGCATTTT. Residues: CASNENYNQPQHF.

This clone was observed a few times. The chain has TRBV5-1 and TRBJ2-1; TRBD2 matches at 8 bases. After removal of 1 base from V and 1 base from J, the junction contained 7 bases not matched to a gene. The V gene's germline CDR1 is SGHRS and CDR2 YFSETQ. The CDR3 is made up of 17 amino acids. CDR3 sequence reads: CASSLPSGRSSYNEQFF. CDR3 DNA sequence: TGCGCCAGCAGCTTGCCCAGCGGGAGATCGTCCTACAATGAGCAGTTCTTC. The entire variable domain, with the rest obtained from reference TRBV5-1 and TRBJ2-1, is as follows: KAGVTQTPRYLIKTRGQQVTLSCSPISGHRSVSWYQQTPGQGLQFLFEYFSETQRNKGNFPGRFSGRQFSNSRSEMNVSTLELGDSALYLCASSLPSGRSSYNEQFFGPGTRLTVL.

The V and J genes are TRBV12-3 or TRBV12-4 and TRBJ2-7; D is perhaps TRBD1 (6 bases). The CDR3 consists of 12 residues. V lost 4 bases and J lost 5, with 9 bases in between. The DNA of the CDR3 is TGTGCCAGCAGTTGGGACACCGACGAGCAGTACTTC. Protein product: CASSWDTDEQYF.

The rearrangement links TRBV6-5 to TRBJ2-3; maybe TRBD1 (6 bases). In germline, CDR1 is MNHEY, CDR2 SVGAGI. V lost 7 bases to trimming and J lost 4 bases, with 12 bases between them. The CDR3 is 13 amino acids. The CDR3 is CASKSGVPDTQYF. In DNA, the CDR3 is TGTGCCAGCAAGTCAGGGGTCCCAGATACGCAGTATTTT.

The rearrangement links TRBV5-1 to TRBJ2-7; 7 bases map to TRBD1. This CDR3 has 13 amino acids. The V segment lost 8 bases and the J segment 3 bases; nucleotides outside the gene matches: 8. Germline V CDR1 and CDR2: SGHRS, YFSETQ. In DNA, the CDR3 is TGCGCCAGGGATCGGGGACAGCTCTACGAGCAGTACTTC. It specifies CARDRGQLYEQYF.

This chain joins TRBV28 and TRBJ2-7; D is possibly TRBD2 (6 bases). The CDR3 totals 11 residues. Germline-derived CDR1 and CDR2 are MDHEN and SYDVKM. V was cut by 11 bases and J by 0 bases, with 8 bases left in between. DNA of the CDR3: TGTGCCGCGGGGAGCTCCTACGAGCAGTACTTC. Translating it yields CAAGSSYEQYF.

This clone has a single count. The sample holds other DNA sequences that translate to the same CDR3. This sequence joins TRBV29-1 and TRBJ1-4; 9 bases are a match to TRBD1. The CDR3 has 14 residues. Germline V gene lookup returns CDR1 SQVTM and CDR2 ANQGSEA. J lost 5 bases, V lost 6 bases, and 7 bases had no gene match. Written as DNA, the CDR3 is TGCAGCGTGGGGAGGGGGACAGGGAATGAAAAACTGTTTTTT. This sequence encodes CSVGRGTGNEKLFF. The whole variable domain, filled in from reference TRBV29-1 and TRBJ1-4, reads SAVISQKPSRDICQRGTSLTIQCQVDSQVTMMFWYRQQPGQSLTLIATANQGSEATYESGFVIDKFPISRPNLTFSTLTVSNMSPEDSSIYLCSVGRGTGNEKLFFGSGTQLSVL.

In its sample, this clone was seen once. The chain couples TRBV5-1 to TRBJ2-1, with 15 bases matching TRBD2. The CDR3 is 16 residues long. CDR1 and CDR2 from the germline V gene are SGHRS and YFSETQ. V lost 3 bases and J lost 6; bases outside the gene matches: 4. The CDR3 DNA reads TGCGCCAGCAGCTGGGGACTAGCGGGAGGTATCAATGAGCAGTTCTTC. It translates to CASSWGLAGGINEQFF.

This chain connects TRBV7-2 to TRBJ2-7, with D possibly matching TRBD2 (6 bases). The CDR3 covers 16 residues. Trimming left V 4 bases short and J 0 bases short, with 16 bases between. The germline V gene has CDR1 SGHTA and CDR2 FQGNSA. The CDR3 DNA reads TGTGCCAGCAGCTCCCCGCTCGGGGGACTCTCCTACGAGCAGTACTTC. This codes for CASSSPLGGLSYEQYF.

The rearrangement joins TRBV19 to TRBJ2-3; 10 bases line up with TRBD2. V was clipped by 3 bases and J by 0 bases; unmatched bases: 18. The CDR3 has 21 amino acids. Germline V gene lookup returns CDR1 LNHDA and CDR2 SQIVND (reference sequence). This CDR3 reads CASSMGRLAGAFTTSTDTQYF. The CDR3 region has the DNA TGTGCCAGTAGTATGGGTCGGCTAGCGGGAGCTTTTACCACTAGCACAGATACGCAGTATTTT.